These 8 T cell receptor beta chains originate from one sample sequenced in a study of regulatory T cells in long-lasting Graves disease. Time point in this sample: persistent/refractory GD, antithyroid drugs over 5 years with positive TRAb. Construction of the TCR library relied on RNA isolated from PBMCs. Libraries of TCR beta came from iRepertoire HTBI primers plus Arm-PCR of CDR3 regions. MiXCR was run by TCRdb on the multiplex PCR reads, yielding one entry per CDR3 protein. In the table there are hundreds of thousands of distinct CDR3 sequences, 15% to 20% of which are singletons. This specimen was peripheral blood mononuclear cells (PBMCs), taken when the disease was refractory, from a patient treated with antithyroid drugs. The receptors come from a female donor with Graves disease.

This clonotype has ten or more counts. This chain's CDR3 is CASLIGGATGANVLTF. The DNA of the CDR3 is TGTGCCAGCCTAATTGGGGGGGCTACGGGGGCCAACGTCCTGACTTTC. This chain uses TRBV28 with TRBJ2-6, with D possibly matching TRBD2 (7 bases). This CDR3 region has 16 residues. The V and J ends lost 8 bases and 4 bases respectively, with 18 bases between them. Germline CDR1 MDHEN, CDR2 SYDVKM.

This clonotype has ten or more counts. The chain's CDR3 is CASSPGQERKPQHF. Written as DNA, the CDR3 is TGTGCCAGCAGTCCCGGACAGGAAAGGAAGCCCCAGCATTTT. This sequence joins TRBV27 and TRBJ1-5, with TRBD1 identical over 7 bases. V shed 5 bases, J shed 8 bases, and the junction held 9 bases outside the gene matches. The CDR3 sequence is 14 residues long. Germline V gene lookup returns CDR1 MNHEY and CDR2 SMNVEV (reference sequence).

This clonotype was counted many times. The rearrangement joins TRBV27 to TRBJ2-5; D not resolved. CDR1 is MNHEY, CDR2 SMNVEV, per germline (reference sequence). V was clipped by 6 bases and J by 5 bases, with 13 bases between them. The CDR3 consists of 13 residues. CDR3 sequence: CASSLLEGETQYF. CDR3 nucleotides: TGTGCCAGCAGCCTACTGGAAGGGGAGACCCAGTACTTC.

This clonotype was seen a few times. V is TRBV7-2 and J is TRBJ2-7; tentatively, D is TRBD1 (6 bases). CDR3 length equals 15 residues. V was shortened by 1 base and J by 7 bases, with 17 bases between the two germline ends. Looked up from germline, CDR1 is SGHTA and CDR2 is FQGNSA. The DNA for the CDR3 is TGTGCCAGCAGCTTAGTGCACAGGGCCTCTGGGGAGCAGTACTTC. It codes for CASSLVHRASGEQYF. Full variable domain (rest looked up from reference TRBV7-2 and TRBJ2-7): GAGVSQSPSNKVTEKGKDVELRCDPISGHTALYWYRQSLGQGLEFLIYFQGNSAPDKSGLPSDRFSAERTGGSVSTLTIQRTQQEDSAVYLCASSLVHRASGEQYFGPGTRLTVT.

In this sample, this clonotype turned up many times. This CDR3 is CASSHRDSHGYTF. Here the CDR3 DNA reads TGTGCCAGCAGTCACCGGGACAGCCATGGCTACACCTTC. This chain connects TRBV12-3 or TRBV12-4 to TRBJ1-2, with 7 bases matching TRBD1. The trim removed 5 bases at V and 6 bases at J, leaving 6 bases unmatched. There are 13 residues in the CDR3.

Concerning this clonotype: A clone one base away is much larger, so this may be a read error. The final CDR3 position lacks the conserved phenylalanine or tryptophan, pointing to a likely read error. The chain carries TRBV3-1 and TRBJ2-4, with D unclear. Trimming removed 1 base at V and 6 bases at J, with 4 bases between. There are 12 residues in the CDR3. Per germline, CDR1 LGHDT and CDR2 YNNKEL (reference sequence). This chain's CDR3 is CASSQGVNIQYL. The CDR3 nucleotides are TGTGCCAGCAGCCAAGGTGTAAACATTCAGTACCTC.

This clonotype was found a few times. This rearrangement joins TRBV18 to TRBJ1-1; D gene uncertain. V lost 4 bases to trimming and J lost 1 base, with 10 bases between them. The germline CDR1 and CDR2 sequences are KGHSH and LQKENI. This CDR3 region has 14 residues. This CDR3 reads CASSQSMGNTEAFF. The DNA of the CDR3 is TGTGCCAGCTCACAATCTATGGGGAACACTGAAGCTTTCTTT.

In this sample, this clonotype turned up a few times. The chain recombines TRBV12-3 or TRBV12-4 with TRBJ2-2; D gene unclear. The CDR3 is 14 amino acids. V lost 5 bases to trimming and J lost 1 base, with 8 bases between them. CDR3 DNA sequence: TGTGCCAGCAGTGGGGTTAGGAACACCGGGGAGCTGTTTTTT. Amino acids: CASSGVRNTGELFF.